This T cell receptor (beta chain) was profiled in a study of OX40 agonist ivuxolimab in advanced cancers. Study overall: Two patients with cutaneous melanoma and one with hepatocellular carcinoma, three in total, showed partial responses. Study conclusions and caveats: Researchers report that CD8+ T cells had, on average, more expanded clones than CD4+. Clonal expansion by week 6 occurred in CD4+ and CD8+ blood T cells (at 0.1 to 3.0 mg/kg).

The CDR3 covers 15 residues. Germline trimming cut 1 base from V and 4 bases from J; bases unmatched to any gene: 5. Germline lookup yields CDR1 SGHRS and CDR2 YFSETQ. Assay used: immunoSEQ multiplex PCR; TCRdb lists only in-frame clones, some missing. The sample carries approximately 67,000 clones, approximately 90% recorded once. Blood samples were obtained at baseline, cycle 4 day 1, and cycle 7 day 1. On this clone itself: What it recognizes is unknown.

The chain uses TRBV5-1 and TRBJ2-5; 9 positions match TRBD2. Specimen: CD4+ or CD8+ T cells sorted from blood, collected in a trial of the OX40 agonist ivuxolimab. This TCR derives from an adult with an advanced solid tumor such as melanoma, head and neck, liver or kidney cancer. The CDR3 coding sequence is TGCGCCAGCAGCTTGTTAGCGGGAGTAGGAGAGACCCAGTACTTC. Translation gives CASSLLAGVGETQYF.